This T cell receptor beta chain is drawn from a study of control samples from healthy donors and cancer patients. Germline V gene data show CDR1 as MNHEY and CDR2 as SVGAGI. This CDR3 is 14 amino acids long. The V end was cut by 8 bases, the J end by 6 bases, with 17 bases between. Sequencing used immunoSEQ multiplex PCR; TCRdb keeps in-frame clones, though not all of them. The data contain some 210,000 clones, around 93% of them singletons. This clone was found a few times. This sequence was found in a man aged 30 to 45 in good health. Sequenced: blood. The chain links TRBV6-5 to TRBJ1-5; the D is unclear. The CDR3 reads CASGVLTVRQPQHF. CDR3 in DNA: TGTGCCAGCGGGGTTCTTACCGTTCGTCAGCCCCAGCATTTT.